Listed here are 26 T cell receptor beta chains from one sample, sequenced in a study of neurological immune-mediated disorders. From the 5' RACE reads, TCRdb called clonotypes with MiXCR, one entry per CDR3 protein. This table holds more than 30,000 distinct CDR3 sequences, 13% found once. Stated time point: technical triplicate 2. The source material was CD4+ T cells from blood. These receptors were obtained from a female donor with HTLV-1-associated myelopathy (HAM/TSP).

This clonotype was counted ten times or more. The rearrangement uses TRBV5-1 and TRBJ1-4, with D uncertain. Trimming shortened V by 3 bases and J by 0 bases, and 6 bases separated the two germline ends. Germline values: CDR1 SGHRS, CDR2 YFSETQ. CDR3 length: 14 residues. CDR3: CASSSVATNEKLFF. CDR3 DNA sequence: TGCGCCAGCAGCTCCGTGGCAACTAATGAAAAACTGTTTTTT.

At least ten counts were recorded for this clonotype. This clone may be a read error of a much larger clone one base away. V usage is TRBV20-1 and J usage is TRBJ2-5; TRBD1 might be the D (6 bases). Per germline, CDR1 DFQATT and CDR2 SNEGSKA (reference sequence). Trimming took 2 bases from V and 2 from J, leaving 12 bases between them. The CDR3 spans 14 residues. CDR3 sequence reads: CSARPGTTQETQYF. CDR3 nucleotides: TGCAGTGCTAGACCCGGGACAACACAAGAGACCCAGTACTTC.

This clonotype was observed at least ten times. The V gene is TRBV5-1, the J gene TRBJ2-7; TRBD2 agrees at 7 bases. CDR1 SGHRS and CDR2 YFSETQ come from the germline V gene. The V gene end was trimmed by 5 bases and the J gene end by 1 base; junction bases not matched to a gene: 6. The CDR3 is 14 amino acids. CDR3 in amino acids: CASSPTSESYEQYF. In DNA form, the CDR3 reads TGCGCCAGCAGTCCAACTAGCGAATCCTACGAGCAGTACTTC.

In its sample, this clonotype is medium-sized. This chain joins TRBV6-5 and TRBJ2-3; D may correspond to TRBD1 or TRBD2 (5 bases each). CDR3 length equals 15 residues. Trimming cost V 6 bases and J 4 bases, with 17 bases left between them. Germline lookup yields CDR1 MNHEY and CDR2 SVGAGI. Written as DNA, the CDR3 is TGTGCCAGCAGCAACCTAATTGGGGGAGCAGATACGCAGTATTTT. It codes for CASSNLIGGADTQYF.

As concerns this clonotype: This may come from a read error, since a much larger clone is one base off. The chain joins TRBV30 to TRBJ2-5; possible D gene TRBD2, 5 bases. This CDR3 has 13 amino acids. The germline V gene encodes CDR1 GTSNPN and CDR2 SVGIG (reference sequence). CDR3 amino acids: CARSVHGVETQYF. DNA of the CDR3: TGTGCCCGGAGTGTACACGGGGTTGAGACCCAGTACTTC.

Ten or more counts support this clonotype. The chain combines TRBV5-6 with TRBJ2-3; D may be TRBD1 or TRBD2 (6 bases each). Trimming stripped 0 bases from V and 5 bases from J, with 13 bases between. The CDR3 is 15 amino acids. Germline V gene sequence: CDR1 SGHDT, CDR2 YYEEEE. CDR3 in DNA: TGTGCCAGCAGCTTGGCGAGGGGGGCGGGAGATACGCAGTATTTT. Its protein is CASSLARGAGDTQYF.

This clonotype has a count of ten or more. CDR3 loop: CASSANRGTGELFF. The CDR3, as DNA: TGTGCCAGCAGCGCTAACAGGGGCACCGGGGAGCTGTTTTTT. This chain uses TRBV7-3 with TRBJ2-2, with 7 positions matching TRBD1. The CDR3 runs 14 residues. V lost 5 bases and J lost 4; bases outside the gene matches: 4. Germline CDR1 SGHTA, CDR2 FQGTGA.

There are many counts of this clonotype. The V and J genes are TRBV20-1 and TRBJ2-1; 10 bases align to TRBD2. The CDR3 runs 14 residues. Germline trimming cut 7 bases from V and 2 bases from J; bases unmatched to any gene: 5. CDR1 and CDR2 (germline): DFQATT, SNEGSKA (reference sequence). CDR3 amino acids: CSGLSGGAYNEQFF. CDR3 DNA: TGCAGTGGTCTGAGCGGGGGGGCCTACAATGAGCAGTTCTTC.

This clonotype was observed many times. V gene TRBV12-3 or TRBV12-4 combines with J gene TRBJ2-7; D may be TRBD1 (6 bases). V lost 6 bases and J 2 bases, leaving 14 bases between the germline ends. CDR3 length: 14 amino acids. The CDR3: CASSFGGSAYEQYF. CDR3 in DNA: TGTGCCAGCAGCTTTGGGGGCAGCGCCTACGAGCAGTACTTC.

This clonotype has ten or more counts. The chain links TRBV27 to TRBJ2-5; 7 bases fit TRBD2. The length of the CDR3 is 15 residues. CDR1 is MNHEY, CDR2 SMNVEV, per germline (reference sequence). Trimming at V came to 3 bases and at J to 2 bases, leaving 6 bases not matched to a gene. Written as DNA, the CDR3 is TGTGCCAGCAGTTTTCACGGGACTATTCAAGAGACCCAGTACTTC. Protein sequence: CASSFHGTIQETQYF.

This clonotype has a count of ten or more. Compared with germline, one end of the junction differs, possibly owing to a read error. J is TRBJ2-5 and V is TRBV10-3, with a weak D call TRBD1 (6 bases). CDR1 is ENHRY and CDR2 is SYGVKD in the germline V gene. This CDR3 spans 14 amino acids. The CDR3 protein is CAMGPGAGEEPQYF. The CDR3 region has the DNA TGTGCCATGGGTCCAGGGGCAGGGGAAGAGCCCCAGTACTTC.

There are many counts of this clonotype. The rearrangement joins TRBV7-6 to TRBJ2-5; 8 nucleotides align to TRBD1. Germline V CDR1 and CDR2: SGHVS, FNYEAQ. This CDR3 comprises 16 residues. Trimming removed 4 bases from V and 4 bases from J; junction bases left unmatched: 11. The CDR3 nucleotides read TGTGCCAGCAGCTATTCAGGGGGCGCAAATGGAGAGACCCAGTACTTC. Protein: CASSYSGGANGETQYF.

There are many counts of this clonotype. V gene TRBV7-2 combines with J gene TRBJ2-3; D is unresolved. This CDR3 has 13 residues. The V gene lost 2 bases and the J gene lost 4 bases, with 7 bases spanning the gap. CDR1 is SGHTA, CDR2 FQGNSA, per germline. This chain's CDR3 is CASSLFNSDTQYF. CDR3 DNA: TGTGCCAGCAGCTTATTCAATTCAGATACGCAGTATTTT.

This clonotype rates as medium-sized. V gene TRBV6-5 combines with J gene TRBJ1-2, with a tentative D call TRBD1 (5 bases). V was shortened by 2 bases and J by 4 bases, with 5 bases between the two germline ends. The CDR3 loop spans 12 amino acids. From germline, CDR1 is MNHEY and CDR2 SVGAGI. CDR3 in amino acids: CASSYGGYGYTF. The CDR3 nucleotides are TGTGCCAGCAGTTACGGGGGCTATGGCTACACCTTC.

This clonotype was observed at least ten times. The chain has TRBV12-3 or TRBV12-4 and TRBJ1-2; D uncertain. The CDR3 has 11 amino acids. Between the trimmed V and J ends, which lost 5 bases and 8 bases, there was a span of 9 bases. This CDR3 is CASSGQEGYTF. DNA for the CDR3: TGTGCCAGCAGTGGTCAGGAGGGCTACACCTTC.

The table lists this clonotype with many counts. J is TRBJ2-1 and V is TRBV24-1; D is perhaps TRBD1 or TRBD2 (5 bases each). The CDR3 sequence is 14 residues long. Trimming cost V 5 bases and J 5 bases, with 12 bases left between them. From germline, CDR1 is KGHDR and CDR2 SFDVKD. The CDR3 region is CATSVPSRDNEQFF. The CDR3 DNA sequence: TGTGCCACCAGTGTTCCTAGCAGGGACAATGAGCAGTTCTTC.

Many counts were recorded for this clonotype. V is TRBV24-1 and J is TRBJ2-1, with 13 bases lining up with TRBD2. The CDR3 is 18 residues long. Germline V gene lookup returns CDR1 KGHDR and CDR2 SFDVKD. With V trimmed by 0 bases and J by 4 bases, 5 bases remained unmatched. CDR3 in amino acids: CATSDLSGTSGDYNEQFF. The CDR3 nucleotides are TGTGCCACCAGTGATTTGAGTGGGACTAGCGGGGATTACAATGAGCAGTTCTTC.

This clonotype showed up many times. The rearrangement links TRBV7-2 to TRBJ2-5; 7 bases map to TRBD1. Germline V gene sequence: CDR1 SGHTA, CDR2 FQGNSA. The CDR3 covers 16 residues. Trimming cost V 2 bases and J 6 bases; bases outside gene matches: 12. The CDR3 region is CASSLMWVDRSKTQYF. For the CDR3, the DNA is TGTGCCAGCAGCTTAATGTGGGTGGACAGGTCGAAGACCCAGTACTTC.

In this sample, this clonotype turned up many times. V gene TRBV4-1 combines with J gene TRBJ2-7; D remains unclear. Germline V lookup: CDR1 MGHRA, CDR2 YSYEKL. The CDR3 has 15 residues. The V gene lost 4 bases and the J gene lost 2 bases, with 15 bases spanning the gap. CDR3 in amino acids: CASSLLLIPTYEQYF. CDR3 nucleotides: TGCGCCAGCAGCCTCCTCCTGATACCTACCTACGAGCAGTACTTC.

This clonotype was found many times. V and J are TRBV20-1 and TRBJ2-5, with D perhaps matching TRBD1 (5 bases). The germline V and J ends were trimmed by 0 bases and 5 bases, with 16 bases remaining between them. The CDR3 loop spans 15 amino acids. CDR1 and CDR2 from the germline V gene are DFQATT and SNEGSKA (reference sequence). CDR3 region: CSARDWGRLTETQYF. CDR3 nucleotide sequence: TGCAGTGCTAGAGATTGGGGCCGGCTAACGGAGACCCAGTACTTC.

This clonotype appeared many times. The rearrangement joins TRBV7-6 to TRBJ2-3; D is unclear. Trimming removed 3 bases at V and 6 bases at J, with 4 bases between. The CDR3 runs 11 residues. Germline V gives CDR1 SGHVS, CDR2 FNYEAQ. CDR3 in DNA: TGTGCCAGCAGCTTTGGGGATACGCAGTATTTT. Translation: CASSFGDTQYF.

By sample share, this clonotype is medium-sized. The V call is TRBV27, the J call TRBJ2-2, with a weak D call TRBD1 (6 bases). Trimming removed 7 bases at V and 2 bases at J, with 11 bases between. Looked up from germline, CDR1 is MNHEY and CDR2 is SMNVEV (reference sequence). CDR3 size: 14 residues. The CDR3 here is CASKRDTNTGELFF. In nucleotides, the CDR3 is TGTGCCAGCAAACGGGACACAAACACCGGGGAGCTGTTTTTT.

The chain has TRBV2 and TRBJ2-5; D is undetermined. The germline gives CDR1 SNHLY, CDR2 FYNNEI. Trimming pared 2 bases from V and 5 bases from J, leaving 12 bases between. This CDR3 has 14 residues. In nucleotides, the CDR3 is TGTGCCAGCAGTGAATTTACAGTGGAGGAGACCCAGTACTTC. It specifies CASSEFTVEETQYF.

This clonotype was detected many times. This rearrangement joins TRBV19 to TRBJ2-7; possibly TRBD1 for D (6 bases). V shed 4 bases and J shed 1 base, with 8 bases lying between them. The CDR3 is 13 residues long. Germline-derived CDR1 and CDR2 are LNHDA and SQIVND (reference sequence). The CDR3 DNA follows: TGTGCCAGTAGTACAGGGGCGTCCTACGAGCAGTACTTC. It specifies CASSTGASYEQYF.

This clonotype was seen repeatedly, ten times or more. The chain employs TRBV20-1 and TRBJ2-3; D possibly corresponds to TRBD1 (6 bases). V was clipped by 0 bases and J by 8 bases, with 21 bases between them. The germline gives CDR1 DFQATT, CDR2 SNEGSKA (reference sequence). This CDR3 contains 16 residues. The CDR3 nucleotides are TGCAGTGCTAGAGATCCTCGGAGGACAGCCCAAGTTACGCAGTATTTT. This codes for CSARDPRRTAQVTQYF.

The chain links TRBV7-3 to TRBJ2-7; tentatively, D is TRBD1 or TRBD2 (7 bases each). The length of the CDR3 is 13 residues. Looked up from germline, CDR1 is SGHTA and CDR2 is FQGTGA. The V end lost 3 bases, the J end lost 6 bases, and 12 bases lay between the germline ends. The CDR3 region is CASSFDREGEQYF. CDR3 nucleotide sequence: TGTGCCAGCAGCTTCGACAGGGAGGGCGAGCAGTACTTC.